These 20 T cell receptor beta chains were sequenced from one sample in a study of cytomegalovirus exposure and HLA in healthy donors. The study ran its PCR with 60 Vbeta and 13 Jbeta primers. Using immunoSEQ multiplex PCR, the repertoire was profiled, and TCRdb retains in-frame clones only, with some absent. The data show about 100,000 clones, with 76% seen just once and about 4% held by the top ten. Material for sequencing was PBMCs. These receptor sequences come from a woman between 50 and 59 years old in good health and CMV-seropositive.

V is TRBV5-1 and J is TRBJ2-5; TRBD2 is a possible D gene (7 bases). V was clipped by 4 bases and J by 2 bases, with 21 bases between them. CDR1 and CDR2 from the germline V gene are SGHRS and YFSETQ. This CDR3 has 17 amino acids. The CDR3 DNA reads TGCGCCAGCAGCCTCACGAGGGGGGGAAGAGGACAAGAGACCCAGTACTTC. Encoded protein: CASSLTRGGRGQETQYF.

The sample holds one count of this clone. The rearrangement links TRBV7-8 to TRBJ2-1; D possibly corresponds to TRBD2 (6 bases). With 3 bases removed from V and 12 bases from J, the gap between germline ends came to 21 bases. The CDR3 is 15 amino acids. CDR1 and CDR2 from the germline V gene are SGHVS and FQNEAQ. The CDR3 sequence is CASSFPSGAGYRQFF. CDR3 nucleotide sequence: TGTGCCAGCAGCTTCCCCTCGGGCGCGGGATATCGGCAGTTCTTC.

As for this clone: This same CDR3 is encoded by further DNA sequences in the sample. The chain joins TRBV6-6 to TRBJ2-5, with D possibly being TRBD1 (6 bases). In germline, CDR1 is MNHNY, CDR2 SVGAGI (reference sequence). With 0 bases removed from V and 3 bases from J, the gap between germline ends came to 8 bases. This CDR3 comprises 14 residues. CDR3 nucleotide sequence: TGTGCCAGCAGTTACTCCAACAGGGAAGAGACCCAGTACTTC. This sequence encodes CASSYSNREETQYF.

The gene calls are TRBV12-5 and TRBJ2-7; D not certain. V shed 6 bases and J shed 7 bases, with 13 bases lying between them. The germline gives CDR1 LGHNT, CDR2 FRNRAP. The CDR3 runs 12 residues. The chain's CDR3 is CASGPVSWEQYF. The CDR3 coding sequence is TGTGCTAGTGGCCCGGTCTCCTGGGAGCAGTACTTC. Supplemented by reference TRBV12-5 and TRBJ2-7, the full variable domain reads DARVTQTPRHKVTEMGQEVTMRCQPILGHNTVFWYRQTMMQGLELLAYFRNRAPLDDSGMPKDRFSAEMPDATLATLKIQPSEPRDSAVYFCASGPVSWEQYFGPGTRLTVT.

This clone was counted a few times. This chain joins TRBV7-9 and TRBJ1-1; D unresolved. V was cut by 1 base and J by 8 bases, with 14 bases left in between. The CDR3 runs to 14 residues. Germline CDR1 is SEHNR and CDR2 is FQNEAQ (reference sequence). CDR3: CASSLVDMSVEAFF. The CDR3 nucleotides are TGTGCCAGCAGCTTAGTGGATATGAGCGTCGAAGCTTTCTTT. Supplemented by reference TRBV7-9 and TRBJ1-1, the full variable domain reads DTGVSQNPRHKITKRGQNVTFRCDPISEHNRLYWYRQTLGQGPEFLTYFQNEAQLEKSRLLSDRFSAERPKGSFSTLEIQRTEQGDSAMYLCASSLVDMSVEAFFGQGTRLTVV.

CDR3 region: CASSQAPDLPEKLFF. The CDR3 DNA sequence: TGTGCCAGCAGCCAAGCCCCGGACTTACCCGAAAAACTGTTTTTT. This sequence joins TRBV4-2 and TRBJ1-4, with unresolved D. CDR1 and CDR2 (germline): LGHNA, YNFKEQ. The CDR3 is made up of 15 amino acids. Trimming stripped 1 base from V and 8 bases from J, with 14 bases between.

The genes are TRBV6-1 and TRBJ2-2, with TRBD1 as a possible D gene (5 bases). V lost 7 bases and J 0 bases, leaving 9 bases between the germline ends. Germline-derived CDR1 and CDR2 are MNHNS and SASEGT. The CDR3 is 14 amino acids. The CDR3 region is CASTPRANTGELFF. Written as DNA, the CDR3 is TGTGCCAGCACCCCCAGGGCGAACACCGGGGAGCTGTTTTTT.

This chain's CDR3 is CASSQWEGRETQYF. In DNA, the CDR3 is TGCGCCAGCAGTCAATGGGAGGGGAGAGAGACCCAGTACTTC. The chain is built from TRBV23-1 and TRBJ2-5, with 7 bases matching TRBD2. TRBV23-1 is an open reading frame whose function is uncertain. V shed 1 base, J shed 4 bases, and the junction held 3 bases outside the gene matches. CDR3 length: 14 amino acids.

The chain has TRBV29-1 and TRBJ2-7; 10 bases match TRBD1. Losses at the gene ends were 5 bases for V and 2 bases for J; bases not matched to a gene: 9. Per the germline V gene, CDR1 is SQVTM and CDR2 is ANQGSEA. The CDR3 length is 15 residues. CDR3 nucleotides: TGCAGCGTTTCTTCCGGGACAGGGGACCCCTACGAGCAGTACTTC. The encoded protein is CSVSSGTGDPYEQYF.

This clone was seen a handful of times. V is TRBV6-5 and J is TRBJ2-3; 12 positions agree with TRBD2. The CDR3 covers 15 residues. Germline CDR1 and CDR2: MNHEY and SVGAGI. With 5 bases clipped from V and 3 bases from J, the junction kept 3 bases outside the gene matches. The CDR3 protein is CASSQGLAGTDTQYF. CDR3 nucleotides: TGTGCCAGCAGTCAAGGACTAGCGGGGACAGATACGCAGTATTTT.

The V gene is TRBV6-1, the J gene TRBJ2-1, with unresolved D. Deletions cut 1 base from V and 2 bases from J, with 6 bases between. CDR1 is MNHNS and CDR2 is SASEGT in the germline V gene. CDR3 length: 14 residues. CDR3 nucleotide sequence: TGTGCCAGCAGTGAAGTCCCAACCTACAATGAGCAGTTCTTC. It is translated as CASSEVPTYNEQFF.

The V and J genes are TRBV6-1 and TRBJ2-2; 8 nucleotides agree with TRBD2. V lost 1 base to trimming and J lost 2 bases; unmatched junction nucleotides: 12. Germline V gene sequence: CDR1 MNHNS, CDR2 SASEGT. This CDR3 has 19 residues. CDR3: CASSEDQRGPPFNTGELFF. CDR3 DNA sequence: TGTGCCAGCAGTGAAGATCAGCGGGGGCCTCCGTTTAACACCGGGGAGCTGTTTTTT.

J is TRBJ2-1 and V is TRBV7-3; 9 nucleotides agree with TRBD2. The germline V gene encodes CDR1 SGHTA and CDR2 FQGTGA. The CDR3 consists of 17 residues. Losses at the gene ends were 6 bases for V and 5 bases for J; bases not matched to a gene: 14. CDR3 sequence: CASRGSSGRNTNNEQFF. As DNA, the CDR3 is TGTGCCAGCAGGGGTAGTAGCGGGAGAAATACCAACAATGAGCAGTTCTTC.

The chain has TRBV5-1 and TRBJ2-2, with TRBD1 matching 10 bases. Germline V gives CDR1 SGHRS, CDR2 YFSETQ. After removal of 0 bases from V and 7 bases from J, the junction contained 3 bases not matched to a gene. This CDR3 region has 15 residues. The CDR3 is CASSLGDRGIGELFF. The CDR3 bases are TGCGCCAGCAGCTTGGGGGACAGGGGCATCGGGGAGCTGTTTTTT.

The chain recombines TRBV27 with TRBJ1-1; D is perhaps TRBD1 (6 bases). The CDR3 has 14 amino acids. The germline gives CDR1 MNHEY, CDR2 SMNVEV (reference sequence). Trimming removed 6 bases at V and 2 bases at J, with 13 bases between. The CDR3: CASSPRGANTEAFF. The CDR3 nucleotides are TGTGCCAGCAGCCCCAGGGGCGCTAACACTGAAGCTTTCTTT.

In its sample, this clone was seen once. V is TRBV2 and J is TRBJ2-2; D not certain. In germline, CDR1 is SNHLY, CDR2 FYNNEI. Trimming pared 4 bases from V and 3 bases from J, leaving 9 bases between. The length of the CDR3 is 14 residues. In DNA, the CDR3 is TGTGCCAGCAGTGTTTTGGCGGACACCGGGGAGCTGTTTTTT. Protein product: CASSVLADTGELFF.

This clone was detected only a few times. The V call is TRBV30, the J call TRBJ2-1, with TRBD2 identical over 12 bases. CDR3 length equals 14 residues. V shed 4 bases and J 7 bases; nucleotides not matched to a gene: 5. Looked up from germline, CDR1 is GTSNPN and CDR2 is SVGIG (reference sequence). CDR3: CAWTSGRGENEQFF. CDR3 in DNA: TGTGCCTGGACTAGCGGGAGGGGGGAAAATGAGCAGTTCTTC.

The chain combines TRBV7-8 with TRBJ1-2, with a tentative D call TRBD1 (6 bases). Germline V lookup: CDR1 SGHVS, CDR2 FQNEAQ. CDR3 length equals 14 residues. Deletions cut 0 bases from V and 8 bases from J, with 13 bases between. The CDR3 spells CASSLADSEFGYTF. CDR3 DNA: TGTGCCAGCAGCTTAGCGGACAGTGAATTCGGCTACACCTTC. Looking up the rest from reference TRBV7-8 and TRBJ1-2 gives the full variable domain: GAGVSQSPRYKVAKRGQDVALRCDPISGHVSLFWYQQALGQGPEFLTYFQNEAQLDKSGLPSDRFFAERPEGSVSTLKIQRTQQEDSAVYLCASSLADSEFGYTFGSGTRLTVV.

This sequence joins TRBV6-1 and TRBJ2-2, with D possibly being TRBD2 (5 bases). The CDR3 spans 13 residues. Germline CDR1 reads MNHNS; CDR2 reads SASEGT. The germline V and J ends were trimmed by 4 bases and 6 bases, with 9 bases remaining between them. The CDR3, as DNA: TGTGCCAGCAGTGCAGCGGAGGCCGGGGAGCTGTTTTTT. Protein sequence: CASSAAEAGELFF.

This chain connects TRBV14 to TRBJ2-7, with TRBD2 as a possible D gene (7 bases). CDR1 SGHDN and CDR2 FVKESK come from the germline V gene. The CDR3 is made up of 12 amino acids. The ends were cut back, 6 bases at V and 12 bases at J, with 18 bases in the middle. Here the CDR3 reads CASRGTAGGPYF. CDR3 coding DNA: TGTGCCAGCAGGGGGACCGCCGGGGGGCCGTACTTC.